The entry that follows covers one T cell receptor (beta chain) sequence. The data are from a study of shared T cell receptors in the human thymus. The repertoire was sequenced with immunoSEQ multiplex PCR; TCRdb's copy has only in-frame clones and lacks some. Of roughly 660,000 clones in the sample, around nine tenths were seen once. J gave up 3 bases and V 6 bases, and 9 bases lay outside the gene matches. The CDR3 is 14 residues long. Germline V lookup: CDR1 SGHKS, CDR2 YYEKEE (reference sequence). The same sample was also used in a study of human thymus T cells.

The sample was thymocytes. The chain is built from TRBV5-5 and TRBJ2-7; 7 bases map to TRBD1. The TCR was taken from a boy in the first two years of life with a congenital heart defect. CDR3 DNA: TGTGCCAGCAACTTAGGACAGGATTTCTACGAGCAGTACTTC. Its protein product is CASNLGQDFYEQYF. Full variable domain (rest looked up from reference TRBV5-5 and TRBJ2-7): DAGVTQSPTHLIKTRGQQVTLRCSPISGHKSVSWYQQVLGQGPQFIFQYYEKEERGRGNFPDRFSARQFPNYSSELNVNALLLGDSALYLCASNLGQDFYEQYFGPGTRLTVT.